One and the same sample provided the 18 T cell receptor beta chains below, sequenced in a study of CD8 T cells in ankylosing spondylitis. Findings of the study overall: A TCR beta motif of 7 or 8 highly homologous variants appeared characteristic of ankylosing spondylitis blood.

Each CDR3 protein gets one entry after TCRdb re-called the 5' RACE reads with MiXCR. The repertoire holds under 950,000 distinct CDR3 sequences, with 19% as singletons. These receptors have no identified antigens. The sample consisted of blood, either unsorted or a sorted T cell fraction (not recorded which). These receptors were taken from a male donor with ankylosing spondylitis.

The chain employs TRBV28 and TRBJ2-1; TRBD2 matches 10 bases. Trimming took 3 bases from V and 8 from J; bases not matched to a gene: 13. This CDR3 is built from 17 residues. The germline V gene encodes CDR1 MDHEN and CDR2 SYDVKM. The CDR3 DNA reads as TGTGCCAGCAGTTTGCCACTACAGGTAGCGGGAGGCTATGAGCAGTTCTTC. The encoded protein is CASSLPLQVAGGYEQFF.

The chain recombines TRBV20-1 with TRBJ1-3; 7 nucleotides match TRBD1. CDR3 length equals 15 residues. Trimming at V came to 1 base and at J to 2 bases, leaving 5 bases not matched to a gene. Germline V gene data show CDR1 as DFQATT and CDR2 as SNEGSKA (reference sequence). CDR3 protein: CSARVAGQAGNTIYF. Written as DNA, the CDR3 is TGCAGTGCTAGAGTCGCCGGACAGGCTGGAAACACCATATATTTT.

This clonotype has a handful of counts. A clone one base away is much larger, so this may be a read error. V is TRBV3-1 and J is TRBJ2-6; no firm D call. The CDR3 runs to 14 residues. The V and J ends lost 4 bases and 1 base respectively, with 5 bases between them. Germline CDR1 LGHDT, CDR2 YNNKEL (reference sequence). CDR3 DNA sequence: TGTGCCAGCAGCCTAAAATCTGGGGCCAACGTCCTGACTTTC. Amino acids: CASSLKSGANVLTF.

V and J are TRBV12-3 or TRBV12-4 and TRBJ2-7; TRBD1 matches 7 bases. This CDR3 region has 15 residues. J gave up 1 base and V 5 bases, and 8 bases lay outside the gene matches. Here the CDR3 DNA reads TGTGCCAGCAGTCTACGGGACAGACGGTCCTACGAGCAGTACTTC. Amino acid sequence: CASSLRDRRSYEQYF.

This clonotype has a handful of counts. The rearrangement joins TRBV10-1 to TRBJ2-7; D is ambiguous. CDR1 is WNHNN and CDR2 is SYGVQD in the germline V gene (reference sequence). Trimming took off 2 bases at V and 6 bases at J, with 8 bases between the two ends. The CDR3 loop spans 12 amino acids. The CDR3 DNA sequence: TGCGCCAGCAGTGAGCCCGGACGCGAGCAGTACTTC. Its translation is CASSEPGREQYF.

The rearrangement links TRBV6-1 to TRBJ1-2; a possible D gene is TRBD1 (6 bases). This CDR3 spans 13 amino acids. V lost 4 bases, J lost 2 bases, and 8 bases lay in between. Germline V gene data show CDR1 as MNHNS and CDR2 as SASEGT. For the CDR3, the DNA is TGTGCCAGCAGTGTCAGGGGCAACTATGGCTACACCTTC. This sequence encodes CASSVRGNYGYTF.

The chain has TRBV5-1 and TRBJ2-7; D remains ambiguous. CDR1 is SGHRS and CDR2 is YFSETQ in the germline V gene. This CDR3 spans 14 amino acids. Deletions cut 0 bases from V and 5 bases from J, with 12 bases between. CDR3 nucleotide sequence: TGCGCCAGCAGCTTGGCGGGCTTTCTCCACGAGCAGTACTTC. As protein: CASSLAGFLHEQYF. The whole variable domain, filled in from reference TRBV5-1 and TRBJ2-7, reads KAGVTQTPRYLIKTRGQQVTLSCSPISGHRSVSWYQQTPGQGLQFLFEYFSETQRNKGNFPGRFSGRQFSNSRSEMNVSTLELGDSALYLCASSLAGFLHEQYFGPGTRLTVT.

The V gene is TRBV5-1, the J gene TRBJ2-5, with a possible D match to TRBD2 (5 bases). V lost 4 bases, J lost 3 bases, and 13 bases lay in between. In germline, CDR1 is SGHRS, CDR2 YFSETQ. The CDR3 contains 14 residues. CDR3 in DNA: TGCGCCAGCAGCCGAGGACTGGAAGAAGAGACCCAGTACTTC. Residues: CASSRGLEEETQYF.

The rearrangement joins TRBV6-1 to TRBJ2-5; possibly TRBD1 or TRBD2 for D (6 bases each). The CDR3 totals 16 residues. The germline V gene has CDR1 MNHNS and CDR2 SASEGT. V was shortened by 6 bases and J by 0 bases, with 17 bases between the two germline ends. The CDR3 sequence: CASSPWGALYQETQYF. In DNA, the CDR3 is TGTGCCAGCAGCCCCTGGGGGGCCCTATACCAAGAGACCCAGTACTTC.

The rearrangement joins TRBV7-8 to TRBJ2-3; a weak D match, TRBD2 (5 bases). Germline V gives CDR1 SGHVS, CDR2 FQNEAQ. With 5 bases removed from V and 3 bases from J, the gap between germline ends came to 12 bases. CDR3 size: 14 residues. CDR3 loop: CASSPTSLTDTQYF. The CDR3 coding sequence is TGTGCCAGCAGCCCTACTAGTCTGACAGATACGCAGTATTTT.

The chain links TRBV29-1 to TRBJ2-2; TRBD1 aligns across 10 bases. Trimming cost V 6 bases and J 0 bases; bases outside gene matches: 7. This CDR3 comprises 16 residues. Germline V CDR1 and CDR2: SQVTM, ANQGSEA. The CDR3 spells CSVGDRGPANTGELFF. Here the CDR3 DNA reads TGCAGCGTGGGGGACAGGGGCCCTGCGAACACCGGGGAGCTGTTTTTT.

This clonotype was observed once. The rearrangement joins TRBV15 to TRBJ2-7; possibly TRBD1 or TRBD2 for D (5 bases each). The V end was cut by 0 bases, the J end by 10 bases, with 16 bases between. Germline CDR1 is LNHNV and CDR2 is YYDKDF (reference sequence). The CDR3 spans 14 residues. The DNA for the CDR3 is TGTGCCACCAGCAGAGAGAGTTGGGGGAATCGACAGTACTTC. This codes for CATSRESWGNRQYF.

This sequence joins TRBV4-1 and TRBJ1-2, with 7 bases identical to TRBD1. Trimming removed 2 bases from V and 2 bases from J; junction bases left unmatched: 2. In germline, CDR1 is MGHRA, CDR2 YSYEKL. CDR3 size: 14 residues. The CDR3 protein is CASSQLGQNYGYTF. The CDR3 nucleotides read TGCGCCAGCAGCCAATTGGGACAGAACTATGGCTACACCTTC.

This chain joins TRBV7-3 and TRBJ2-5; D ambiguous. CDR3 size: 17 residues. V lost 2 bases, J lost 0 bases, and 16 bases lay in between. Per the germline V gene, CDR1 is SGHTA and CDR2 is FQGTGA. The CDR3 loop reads CASSLSLVEPNQETQYF. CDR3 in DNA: TGTGCCAGCAGCTTATCTCTGGTCGAACCCAACCAAGAGACCCAGTACTTC.

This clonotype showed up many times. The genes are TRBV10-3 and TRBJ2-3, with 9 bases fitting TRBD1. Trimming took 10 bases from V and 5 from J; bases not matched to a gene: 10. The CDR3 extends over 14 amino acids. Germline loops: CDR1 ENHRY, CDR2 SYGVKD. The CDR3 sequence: CATEDRGLGDTQYF. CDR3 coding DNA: TGTGCCACCGAGGACAGGGGCCTAGGAGATACGCAGTATTTT.

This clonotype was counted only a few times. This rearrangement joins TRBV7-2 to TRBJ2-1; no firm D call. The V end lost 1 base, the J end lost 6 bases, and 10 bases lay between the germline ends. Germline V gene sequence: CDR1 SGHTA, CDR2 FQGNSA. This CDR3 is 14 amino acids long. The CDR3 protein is CASSLDTGANEQFF. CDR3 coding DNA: TGTGCCAGCAGCTTAGATACGGGTGCCAATGAGCAGTTCTTC.

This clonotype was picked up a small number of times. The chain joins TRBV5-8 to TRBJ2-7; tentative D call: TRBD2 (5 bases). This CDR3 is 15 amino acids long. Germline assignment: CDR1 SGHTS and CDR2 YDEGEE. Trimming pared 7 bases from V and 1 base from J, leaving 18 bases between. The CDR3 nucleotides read TGTGCCAGCTGCCCCTATGGACTCCAATCCTACGAGCAGTACTTC. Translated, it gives CASCPYGLQSYEQYF.

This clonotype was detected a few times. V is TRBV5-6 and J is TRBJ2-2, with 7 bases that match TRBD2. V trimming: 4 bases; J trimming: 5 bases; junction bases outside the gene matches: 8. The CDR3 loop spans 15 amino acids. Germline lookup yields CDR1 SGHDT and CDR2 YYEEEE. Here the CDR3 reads CASSRPGGRTGELFF. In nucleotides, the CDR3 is TGTGCCAGCAGCCGCCCTGGCGGGAGAACCGGGGAGCTGTTTTTT.